Listed below are T cell receptor beta chains from one sample, sequenced in a study of cytomegalovirus exposure and HLA in healthy donors. Here immunoSEQ multiplex PCR was the method, and the copy in TCRdb shows in-frame clones only, minus some. The sample data list about 48,000 clones. The source material was PBMCs. The receptors shown here come from a woman in her forties in good health and CMV-seronegative. The conserved cysteine and the conserved F or W are not part of the CDR3 here.

cdr3_length	v_call	j_call	cdr3_aa
13	TRBV7-2	TRBJ2-7	ASSQGAGYLYEQY
17	TRBV30	TRBJ2-2	AWPRGTSGRARSTGELF
13	TRBV2	TRBJ2-6	ASSDNSPGANVLT
13	TRBV30	TRBJ1-3	AWRVQGPSGDTIY
13	TRBV13	TRBJ1-1	ASSSPGQGNTEAF
18	TRBV4-1	TRBJ2-2	ASSQGLGLAGLGSTGELF
11	TRBV4-2	TRBJ2-1	ASSPGGINEQF
9	TRBV6-1	TRBJ1-1	ASSVTEEAF
12	TRBV6-6	TRBJ2-7	ASSTRGISYEQY
14	TRBV9	TRBJ2-1	ASSVGIAGGLNEQF
13	TRBV5-1	TRBJ1-2	ASSLGDRDNYGYT
12	TRBV5-1	TRBJ2-5	ASSPGQGAETQY
11	TRBV7-2	TRBJ2-3	ASSFGPGDTQY
12	TRBV5-6	TRBJ1-1	ASSLEGAGTEAF
13	TRBV5-5	TRBJ2-5	ASSFSATSGETQY
14	TRBV7-9	TRBJ1-1	ASSHGTGGRGAEDF
14	TRBV18	TRBJ2-7	ASSPQGQGLGYEQY
14	TRBV4-2	TRBJ2-5	ASSPTGTYPVRGQY
9	TRBV19	TRBJ2-1	ASRSYNEQF
13	TRBV6-5	TRBJ2-1	ASSYSYYRDNEQF
12	TRBV5-4	TRBJ1-2	ASSLSGVLYGYT
13	TRBV19	TRBJ1-5	ASSPRVWGNQPQH
13	TRBV7-2	TRBJ1-2	ASSLNREINYGYT
16	TRBV5-6	TRBJ1-1	ASSPVSTRRDRDTEAF
13	TRBV9	TRBJ2-1	ASSDGLAGMDEQF
17	TRBV21-1	TRBJ2-6	ASSTPGTGVCPGANVLT
9	TRBV29-1	TRBJ2-5	SVGRGETQY
13	TRBV7-6	TRBJ1-1	ASSPPGGSNTEAF
11	TRBV10-3	TRBJ2-5	AISDREQETQY
13	TRBV11-2	TRBJ2-7	ASSPQPGPAGEQY
13	TRBV30	TRBJ1-5	AGNPPGAGNQPQH
11	TRBV27	TRBJ2-7	ASREIDKHEQY
12	TRBV5-1	TRBJ1-4	ASSLGPGEEKLF
14	TRBV9	TRBJ2-7	ASSLTWRIGVGEQY
12	TRBV4-2	TRBJ1-1	ASSQGHQNTEAF
12	TRBV6-5	TRBJ1-1	ASSATGTGTEAF
11	TRBV7-9	TRBJ2-7	ASSSGLSYEQY
14	TRBV4-1	TRBJ2-1	ASSQGAGRSDNEQF
13	TRBV28	TRBJ1-1	ATSYPRGGNTEAF
13	TRBV5-4	TRBJ2-1	ASSPTGSTYNEQF
12	TRBV9	TRBJ1-2	ASSVAEGTVGYT
13	TRBV5-4	TRBJ2-5	ASSLERAGEETQY
12	TRBV19	TRBJ1-3	ASKTGGSGNTIY
11	TRBV4-2	TRBJ2-3	ASSQGLDGTQY
11	TRBV19	TRBJ1-1	ASSGDRGTEAF